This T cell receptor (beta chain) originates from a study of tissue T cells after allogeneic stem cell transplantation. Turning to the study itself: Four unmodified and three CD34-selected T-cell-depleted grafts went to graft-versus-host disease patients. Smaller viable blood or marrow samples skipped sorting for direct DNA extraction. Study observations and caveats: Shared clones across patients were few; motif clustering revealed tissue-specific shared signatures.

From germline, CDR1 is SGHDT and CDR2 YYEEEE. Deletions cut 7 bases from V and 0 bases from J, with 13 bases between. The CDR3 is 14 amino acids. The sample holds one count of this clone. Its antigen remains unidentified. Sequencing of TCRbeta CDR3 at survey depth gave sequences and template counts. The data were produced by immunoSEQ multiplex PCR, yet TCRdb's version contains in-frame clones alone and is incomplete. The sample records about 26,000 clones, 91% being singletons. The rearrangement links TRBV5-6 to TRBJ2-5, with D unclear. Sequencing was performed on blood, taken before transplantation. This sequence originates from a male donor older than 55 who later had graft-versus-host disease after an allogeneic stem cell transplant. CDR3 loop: CASLLTLHQETQYF. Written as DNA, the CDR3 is TGTGCCAGCCTACTTACACTCCACCAAGAGACCCAGTACTTC.